The 18 T cell receptor beta chains given below trace back to one sample, sequenced in a study of blood T cell repertoires in COVID-19. The data were produced by immunoSEQ multiplex PCR, yet TCRdb's version contains in-frame clones alone and is incomplete. The table includes about 60,000 clones, roughly 82% detected once. Sequencing was done on a sample of peripheral blood. Receptors originate from a man in his sixties with acute or convalescent COVID-19.

This clone was recorded only once. The gene calls are TRBV11-3 and TRBJ2-1; D is unresolved. CDR3 size: 14 residues. CDR1 is SGHNT and CDR2 is YENEEA in the germline V gene. The germline V and J ends were trimmed by 6 bases and 8 bases, with 17 bases remaining between them. In nucleotides, the CDR3 is TGTGCCAGCAGTGAAAATCGTCAGGCCCATGAGCAGTTCTTC. Encoded protein: CASSENRQAHEQFF.

V usage is TRBV5-4 and J usage is TRBJ2-1; TRBD1 matches 9 bases. In germline, CDR1 is SGHNT, CDR2 YYREEE (reference sequence). The CDR3 runs 15 residues. The ends lost 3 bases at V and 9 bases at J; junction bases unmatched: 10. CDR3 amino acids: CASSYRDRDGGEQFF. The CDR3 DNA is TGTGCCAGCAGCTACCGGGACAGGGATGGTGGTGAGCAGTTCTTC.

This rearrangement joins TRBV11-2 to TRBJ2-3, with 8 positions matching TRBD1. V dropped 4 bases and J dropped 0; count of bases not matched to a gene: 6. Germline V gene lookup returns CDR1 SGHAT and CDR2 FQNNGV. This CDR3 comprises 16 residues. CDR3 in amino acids: CASSWGQATSTDTQYF. The CDR3 DNA reads as TGTGCCAGCAGCTGGGGACAGGCCACTAGCACAGATACGCAGTATTTT.

This chain joins TRBV11-2 and TRBJ1-1; a possible D gene is TRBD1 (6 bases). V lost 6 bases, J lost 1 base, and 12 bases lay in between. Germline loops: CDR1 SGHAT, CDR2 FQNNGV. The CDR3 spans 14 residues. The CDR3 coding sequence is TGTGCCAGCAGGGAACAGGGAAAGAACACTGAAGCTTTCTTT. Translating gives CASREQGKNTEAFF.

This chain links TRBV9 with TRBJ1-4; 9 bases agree with TRBD1. The ends lost 3 bases at V and 8 bases at J; junction bases unmatched: 11. Per the germline V gene, CDR1 is SGDLS and CDR2 is YYNGEE. CDR3 size: 16 residues. The CDR3 spells CASSAQQGAPGEKLFF. Here the CDR3 DNA reads TGTGCCAGCAGCGCCCAACAGGGGGCCCCGGGAGAAAAACTGTTTTTT.

The genes are TRBV5-5 and TRBJ1-1; D may be TRBD1 (6 bases). Germline V lookup: CDR1 SGHKS, CDR2 YYEKEE (reference sequence). The germline V and J ends were trimmed by 0 bases and 6 bases, with 15 bases remaining between them. The CDR3 totals 15 residues. CDR3 amino acids: CASSLATQGFAEAFF. As DNA, the CDR3 is TGTGCCAGCAGCTTGGCGACGCAGGGGTTCGCTGAAGCTTTCTTT.

CDR3 sequence (DNA): TGCGCCAGCAGTCAATCCCATCACGGACTATCCTACGAGCAGTACGTC. Its protein is CASSQSHHGLSYEQYV. The V gene is TRBV23-1, the J gene TRBJ2-7, with a weak D call TRBD2 (6 bases). TRBV23-1 is marked as an open reading frame, function uncertain. V lost 0 bases and J 1 base, leaving 13 bases between the germline ends. This CDR3 has 16 residues.

The chain carries TRBV7-2 and TRBJ1-6, with TRBD1 matching 7 bases. CDR1 SGHTA and CDR2 FQGNSA come from the germline V gene. The CDR3 runs 14 residues. V gave up 6 bases and J gave up 5 bases; unmatched junction bases: 4. The CDR3 is CASSRQGHNSPLHF. In nucleotides, the CDR3 is TGTGCCAGCAGTCGACAGGGACATAATTCACCCCTCCACTTT.

This chain joins TRBV25-1 and TRBJ2-1; 10 nucleotides align to TRBD2. Looked up from germline, CDR1 is MGHDK and CDR2 is SYGVNS. Trimming at V came to 6 bases and at J to 6 bases, leaving 5 bases not matched to a gene. The CDR3 sequence is 14 residues long. CDR3 region: CASSAGLAINEQFF. As DNA, the CDR3 is TGTGCCAGCAGCGCGGGACTAGCGATCAATGAGCAGTTCTTC.

This clone was detected once. V is TRBV7-2 and J is TRBJ2-3, with D perhaps matching TRBD1 (5 bases). The CDR3 spans 16 residues. CDR1 and CDR2 from the germline V gene are SGHTA and FQGNSA. Trimming took 5 bases from V and 2 from J, leaving 17 bases between them. The CDR3 region is CASSRRRTTATDTQYF. As DNA, the CDR3 is TGTGCCAGCAGCAGACGTCGGACAACTGCCACAGATACGCAGTATTTT.

The J gene is TRBJ1-1, the V gene TRBV7-9, with D possibly being TRBD1 (6 bases). The CDR3 is 14 residues long. Per germline, CDR1 SEHNR and CDR2 FQNEAQ (reference sequence). V was clipped by 5 bases and J by 2 bases, with 12 bases between them. The chain's CDR3 is CASSPGTPNTEAFF. The CDR3 DNA reads as TGTGCCAGCAGCCCCGGGACACCTAACACTGAAGCTTTCTTT.

The chain employs TRBV3-1 (or the pseudogene TRBV3-2) and TRBJ1-1, with D possibly TRBD1 on 5 matching bases. The CDR3 covers 14 residues. Germline V gene lookup returns CDR1 LGHDT and CDR2 YNNKEL (reference sequence). V was shortened by 6 bases and J by 1 base, with 12 bases between the two germline ends. The CDR3 sequence: CASRLSGRNTEAFF. In DNA form, the CDR3 reads TGTGCCAGCAGACTGTCAGGGCGGAACACTGAAGCTTTCTTT.

This sequence joins TRBV6-5 and TRBJ2-4, with 11 bases identical to TRBD1. Germline V gene data show CDR1 as MNHEY and CDR2 as SVGAGI. V shed 6 bases and J 6 bases; nucleotides not matched to a gene: 4. The CDR3 is made up of 14 amino acids. The CDR3 loop is CASRGQGVVNIQYF. CDR3 sequence (DNA): TGTGCCAGCAGGGGACAGGGGGTGGTAAACATTCAGTACTTC.

This chain links TRBV9 with TRBJ2-2, with TRBD1 identical over 7 bases. Germline-derived CDR1 and CDR2 are SGDLS and YYNGEE. V lost 1 base to trimming and J lost 1 base; unmatched junction nucleotides: 1. This CDR3 comprises 15 residues. The CDR3: CASSVRGRNTGELFF. CDR3 sequence (DNA): TGTGCCAGCAGCGTAAGGGGGCGGAACACCGGGGAGCTGTTTTTT.

This chain links TRBV9 with TRBJ1-2; D unresolved. Germline-derived CDR1 and CDR2 are SGDLS and YYNGEE. The CDR3 covers 14 residues. V shed 1 base and J shed 7 bases, with 14 bases lying between them. The CDR3 sequence is CASSVNEGWFGYTF. The CDR3 DNA sequence: TGTGCCAGCAGCGTAAATGAGGGATGGTTTGGCTACACCTTC.

The V and J genes are TRBV9 and TRBJ2-6, with 8 bases lining up with TRBD1. There are 14 residues in the CDR3. The V gene's germline CDR1 is SGDLS and CDR2 YYNGEE. Losses at the gene ends were 3 bases for V and 6 bases for J; bases not matched to a gene: 2. CDR3 nucleotide sequence: TGTGCCAGCAGCGGACAGGGGTCGGCCAACGTCCTGACTTTC. Its protein is CASSGQGSANVLTF.

A single count supports this clone. V and J are TRBV5-1 and TRBJ2-5, with D possibly matching TRBD2 (5 bases). Between the trimmed V and J ends, which lost 4 bases and 2 bases, there was a span of 12 bases. The CDR3 runs to 14 residues. Per the germline V gene, CDR1 is SGHRS and CDR2 is YFSETQ. The CDR3 bases are TGCGCCAGCAGCCTCGGAGGCGATCAAGAGACCCAGTACTTC. Protein sequence: CASSLGGDQETQYF.

This clone turned up a few times. This chain connects TRBV6-5 to TRBJ1-5, with D tentatively TRBD1 (5 bases). The V gene's germline CDR1 is MNHEY and CDR2 SVGAGI. Trimming pared 6 bases from V and 0 bases from J, leaving 12 bases between. This CDR3 is 15 amino acids long. CDR3 in DNA: TGTGCCAGCAGCCCCAGGGATAATAGCAATCAGCCCCAGCATTTT. Residues: CASSPRDNSNQPQHF.